This T cell receptor (beta chain) was sequenced during a study of blood T cell repertoires in COVID-19 (dated by TCRdb to 2018 to 2020). Regarding the complete study: Collaborator samples came from the United States, Italy and Spain and covered acute and convalescent phases of COVID-19. The material from the prospective study consisted of cDNA or gDNA derived from T cells, B-cell-depleted T cells, or PBMCs. Deeply sampled blood TCRbeta repertoires from subjects exposed to, actively infected with, or recovered from COVID-19 were included in the dataset. A freely available public database, intended as a resource for researchers studying the immune response to SARS-CoV-2, is where the repertoires were released. The samples were drawn from the first 160 participants of the ongoing ImmuneRACE study and from under 1,500 subjects provided by 6 global collaborators. The sample metadata nearly always contained a de-identified subject ID, COVID-19 status, age in years and sex. Where available, HLA class I and class II types were obtained from metadata supplied by the sample provider rather than from assay-based typing. Results the study describes overall, beyond this receptor: The quantity of clinical and demographic metadata differed by source and by participant and was supplied without curation.

Details on this clone: Its antigen has not been determined. No much larger clonotype is one base removed from it; base qualities were not supplied.

TCRbeta CDR3 regions were amplified from genomic DNA using the immunoSEQ Assay, a bias-controlled multiplex PCR. In the authors' own workflow: Within the assay, amplification of reference gene primers was used to estimate how many nucleated cells each sample contained. To quantify the absolute abundance of each unique TCRbeta CDR3 rearrangement, sequence reads were collapsed and filtered. For each sample, productive Simpson clonality was calculated as the square root of Simpson's diversity index over productive rearrangements. TCRdb holds this immuneACCESS table with in-frame rearrangements only. Some clones are missing; in checked studies, unresolved V genes explain under half, and the rest has no known cause. V and J calls plus clone size are reproduced from that table; the DNA served to infer D and trimming. Present in this sample are about 320,000 clones, 85% of which were seen just once. Under 2% of the sample goes to the ten largest clones.

Participants in the prospective study were aged about 18 to 95 years, lived in under 30 United States geographic areas, and enrolled through a virtual design. Cohort assignment in the prospective study relied on participant-reported clinical history from a screening survey and a study questionnaire. Exposed participants had been in contact with someone with a PCR-confirmed or clinician-diagnosed COVID-19 case within 2 weeks of study entry. In the prospective study, mobile phlebotomists collected whole blood, serum and a nasopharyngeal or oropharyngeal swab from each participant. Prospective study participants could optionally give additional blood draws and questionnaires over a roughly 2-month period. Prospective study blood samples were shipped either frozen or at room temperature before DNA extraction. Reading from cysteine to phenylalanine, the CDR3 counts 15 amino acids. Only the CDR3 part of the read is kept: 45 bases, read in frame from the first base. Trimmed from V: 6 bases; trimmed from J: 3 bases; junction bases lacking a gene match: 8. The germline V gene gives CDR1 as SGHTA and CDR2 as FQGTGA.

This sequence was found in a woman younger than 45 who had been exposed to COVID-19. The source material was PBMCs or T cells enriched from blood (not recorded which). The rearrangement joined TRBV7-3 to TRBJ2-3; TRBD1 agrees with 8 junctional bases. The CDR3 protein sequence reads: CASRTTGGRTDTQYF. In nucleotides, the sequence is TGTGCCAGCAGGACCACAGGGGGACGGACAGATACGCAGTATTTT.